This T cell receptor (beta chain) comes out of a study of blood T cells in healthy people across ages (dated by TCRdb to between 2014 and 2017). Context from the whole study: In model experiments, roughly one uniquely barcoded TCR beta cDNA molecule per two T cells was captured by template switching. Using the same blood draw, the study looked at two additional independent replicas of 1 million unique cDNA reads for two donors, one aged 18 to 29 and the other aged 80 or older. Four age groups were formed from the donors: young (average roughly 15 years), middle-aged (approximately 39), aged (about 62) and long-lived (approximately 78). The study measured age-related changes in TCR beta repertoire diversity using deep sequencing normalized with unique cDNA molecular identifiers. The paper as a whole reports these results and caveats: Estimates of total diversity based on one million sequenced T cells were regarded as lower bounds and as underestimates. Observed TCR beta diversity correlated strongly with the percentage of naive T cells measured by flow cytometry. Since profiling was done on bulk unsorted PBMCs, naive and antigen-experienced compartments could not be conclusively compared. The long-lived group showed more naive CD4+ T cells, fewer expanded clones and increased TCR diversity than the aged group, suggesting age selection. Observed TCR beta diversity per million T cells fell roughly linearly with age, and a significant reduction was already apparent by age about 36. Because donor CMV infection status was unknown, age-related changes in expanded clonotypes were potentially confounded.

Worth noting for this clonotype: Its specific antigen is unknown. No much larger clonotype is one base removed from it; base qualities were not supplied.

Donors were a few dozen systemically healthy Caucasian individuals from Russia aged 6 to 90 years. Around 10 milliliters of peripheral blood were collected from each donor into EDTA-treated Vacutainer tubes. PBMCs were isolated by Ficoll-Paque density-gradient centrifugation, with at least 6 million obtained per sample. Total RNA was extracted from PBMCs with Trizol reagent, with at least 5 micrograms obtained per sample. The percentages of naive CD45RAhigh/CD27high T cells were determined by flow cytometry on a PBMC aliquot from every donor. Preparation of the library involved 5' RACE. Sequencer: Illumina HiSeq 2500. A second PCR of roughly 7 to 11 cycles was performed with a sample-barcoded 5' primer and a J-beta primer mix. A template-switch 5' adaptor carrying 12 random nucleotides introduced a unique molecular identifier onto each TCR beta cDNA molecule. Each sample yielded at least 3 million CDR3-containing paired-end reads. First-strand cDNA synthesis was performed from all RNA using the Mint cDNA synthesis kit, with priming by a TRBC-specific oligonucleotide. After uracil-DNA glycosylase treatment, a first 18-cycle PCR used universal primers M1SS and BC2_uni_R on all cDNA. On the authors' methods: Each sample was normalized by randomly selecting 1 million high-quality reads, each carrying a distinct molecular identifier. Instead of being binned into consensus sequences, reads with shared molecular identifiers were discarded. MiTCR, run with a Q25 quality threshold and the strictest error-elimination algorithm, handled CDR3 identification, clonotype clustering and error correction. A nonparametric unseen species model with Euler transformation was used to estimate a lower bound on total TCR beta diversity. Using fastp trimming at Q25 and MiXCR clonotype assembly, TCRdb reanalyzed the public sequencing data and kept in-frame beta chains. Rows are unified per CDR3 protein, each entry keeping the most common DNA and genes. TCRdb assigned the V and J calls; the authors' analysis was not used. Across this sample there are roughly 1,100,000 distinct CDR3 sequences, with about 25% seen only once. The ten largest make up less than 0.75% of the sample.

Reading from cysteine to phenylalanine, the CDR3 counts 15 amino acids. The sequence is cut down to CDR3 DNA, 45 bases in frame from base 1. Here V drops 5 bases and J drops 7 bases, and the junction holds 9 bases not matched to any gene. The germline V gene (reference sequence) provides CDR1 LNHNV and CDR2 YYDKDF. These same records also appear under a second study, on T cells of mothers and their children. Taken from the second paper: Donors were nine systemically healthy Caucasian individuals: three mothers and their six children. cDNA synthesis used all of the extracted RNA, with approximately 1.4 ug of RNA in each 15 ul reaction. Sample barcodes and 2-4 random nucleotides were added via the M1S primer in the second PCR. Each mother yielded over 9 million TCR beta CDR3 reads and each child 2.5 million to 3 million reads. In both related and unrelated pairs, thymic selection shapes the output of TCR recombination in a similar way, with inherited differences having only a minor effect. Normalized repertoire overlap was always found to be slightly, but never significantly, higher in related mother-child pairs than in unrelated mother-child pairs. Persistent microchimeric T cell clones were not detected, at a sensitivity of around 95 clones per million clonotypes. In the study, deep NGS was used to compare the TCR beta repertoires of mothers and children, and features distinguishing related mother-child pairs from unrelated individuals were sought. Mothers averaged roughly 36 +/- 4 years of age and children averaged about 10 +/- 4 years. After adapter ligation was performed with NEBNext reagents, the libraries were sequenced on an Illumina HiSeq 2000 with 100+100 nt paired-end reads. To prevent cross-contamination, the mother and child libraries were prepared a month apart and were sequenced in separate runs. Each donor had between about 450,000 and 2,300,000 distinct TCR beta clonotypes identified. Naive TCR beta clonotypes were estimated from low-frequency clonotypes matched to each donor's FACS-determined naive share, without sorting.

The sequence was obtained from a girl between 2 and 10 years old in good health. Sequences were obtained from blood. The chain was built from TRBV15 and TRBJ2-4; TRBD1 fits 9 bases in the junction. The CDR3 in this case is CATSDPGQGNNIQYF. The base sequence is TGTGCCACCAGCGATCCGGGACAGGGAAACAACATTCAGTACTTC.